One and the same sample provided the 32 T cell receptor beta chains below, sequenced in a study of blood T cell repertoires in COVID-19. Only in-frame clones appear in the TCRdb table, and some are missing; sequencing was by immunoSEQ multiplex PCR. The sample yields around 150,000 clones, 70% to 90% seen once. Sequenced input: peripheral blood. The receptors originated from a human donor in a cohort sampled during active COVID-19.

DNA of the CDR3: TGCAGCGTTGACTGGACTAGTGGGAATGAGCAGTTCTTC. This sequence encodes CSVDWTSGNEQFF. The genes are TRBV29-1 and TRBJ2-1, with 7 bases fitting TRBD2. V gave up 3 bases and J gave up 7 bases; unmatched junction bases: 6. The CDR3 has 13 amino acids. Germline lookup yields CDR1 SQVTM and CDR2 ANQGSEA.

In this sample, this clone turned up once. The V call is TRBV29-1, the J call TRBJ2-1; 7 nucleotides agree with TRBD2. CDR3 length: 13 amino acids. Germline loops: CDR1 SQVTM, CDR2 ANQGSEA. With 8 bases clipped from V and 2 bases from J, the junction kept 6 bases outside the gene matches. CDR3 nucleotides: TGCAGCAAAAGGAGCGGGGCCTACAATGAGCAGTTCTTC. It codes for CSKRSGAYNEQFF.

The rearrangement links TRBV3-1 (or the pseudogene TRBV3-2) to TRBJ1-1; no clear D. V lost 5 bases, J lost 4 bases, and 14 bases lay in between. CDR3 length: 14 residues. Germline CDR1 reads LGHDT; CDR2 reads YNNKEL (reference sequence). The CDR3 DNA reads as TGTGCCAGCAGCTCCCCGGGATGGGGCACTGAAGCTTTCTTT. Translated: CASSSPGWGTEAFF.

J is TRBJ1-3 and V is TRBV19, with 7 bases identical to TRBD1. The CDR3 totals 14 residues. J lost 4 bases, V lost 7 bases, and 7 bases had no gene match. The germline gives CDR1 LNHDA, CDR2 SQIVND (reference sequence). The CDR3 region has the DNA TGTGCCAGTATCGAGGGGGCGTCCGGAAACACCATATATTTT. Translated, it gives CASIEGASGNTIYF.

The CDR3 region is CASSGGLARTYEQYF. The CDR3 region has the DNA TGTGCCAGCAGTGGTGGACTAGCCAGAACCTACGAGCAGTACTTC. This chain uses TRBV7-9 with TRBJ2-7, with 8 bases matching TRBD2. The CDR3 is made up of 15 amino acids. CDR1 and CDR2 (germline): SEHNR, FQNEAQ (reference sequence). V shed 6 bases, J shed 2 bases, and the junction held 9 bases outside the gene matches.

The chain carries TRBV29-1 and TRBJ1-4; no firm D call. From germline, CDR1 is SQVTM and CDR2 ANQGSEA. V dropped 5 bases and J dropped 7 bases, with 11 bases sitting between them. The CDR3 extends over 12 amino acids. DNA for the CDR3: TGCAGCGTTAGAGACGGAGTTGAAAAACTGTTTTTT. Its translation is CSVRDGVEKLFF.

V is TRBV11-2 and J is TRBJ2-5, with 8 bases aligning to TRBD2. CDR3 length equals 18 residues. Trimming removed 5 bases from V and 4 bases from J; junction bases left unmatched: 18. Germline CDR1 SGHAT, CDR2 FQNNGV. The CDR3 spells CASSTGTSTFLPPETQYF. DNA of the CDR3: TGTGCCAGCAGCACCGGGACTAGTACCTTTCTCCCGCCAGAGACCCAGTACTTC.

The V call is TRBV6-5, the J call TRBJ1-2; D is ambiguous. This CDR3 is built from 15 residues. CDR1 is MNHEY and CDR2 is SVGAGI in the germline V gene. Trimming pared 0 bases from V and 2 bases from J, leaving 10 bases between. CDR3 residues: CASSYSRAQNYGYTF. The CDR3 DNA reads as TGTGCCAGCAGTTACTCGAGGGCCCAGAACTATGGCTACACCTTC.

This rearrangement joins TRBV14 to TRBJ2-7; TRBD2 matches at 11 bases. J was trimmed by 7 bases and V by 4 bases; bases with no gene match: 3. The germline V gene has CDR1 SGHDN and CDR2 FVKESK. This CDR3 region has 13 residues. The CDR3 nucleotides read TGTGCCAGCAGCCCCAGACTAGCGGGGGAGCAGTACTTC. It codes for CASSPRLAGEQYF.

This clone was seen a single time. The chain has TRBV16 and TRBJ1-1, with 8 bases identical to TRBD1. V dropped 0 bases and J dropped 11; count of bases not matched to a gene: 8. Germline V gene sequence: CDR1 KGHSY, CDR2 FQNENV. This CDR3 spans 14 amino acids. The CDR3 protein is CASSQSATGVDAFF. CDR3 DNA: TGTGCCAGCAGCCAATCGGCGACAGGGGTGGACGCTTTCTTT.

The V call is TRBV7-2, the J call TRBJ2-1; 12 nucleotides agree with TRBD2. The trim removed 5 bases at V and 9 bases at J, leaving 11 bases unmatched. The CDR3 runs to 16 residues. Germline-derived CDR1 and CDR2 are SGHTA and FQGNSA. The CDR3 sequence: CASSRPTSGGPGEQFF. The CDR3 DNA reads TGTGCCAGCAGCAGGCCAACTAGCGGGGGGCCTGGTGAGCAGTTCTTC.

This rearrangement joins TRBV11-2 to TRBJ2-5; D is unresolved. Trimming cost V 5 bases and J 2 bases, with 21 bases left between them. From germline, CDR1 is SGHAT and CDR2 FQNNGV. The CDR3 spans 17 residues. CDR3 loop: CASSPLWRMSSQETQYF. CDR3 in DNA: TGTGCCAGCAGCCCGCTCTGGCGGATGTCAAGTCAAGAGACCCAGTACTTC.

In its sample, this clone was seen once. Written as DNA, the CDR3 is TGTGCCTGGAGTGTGGCTAGCGGGAGGACATACAATGAGCAGTTCTTC. Amino acid sequence: CAWSVASGRTYNEQFF. The V gene is TRBV30, the J gene TRBJ2-1, with 11 bases fitting TRBD2. CDR1 is GTSNPN and CDR2 is SVGIG in the germline V gene (reference sequence). This CDR3 has 16 residues. With 0 bases clipped from V and 4 bases from J, the junction kept 5 bases outside the gene matches.

The chain is built from TRBV5-1 and TRBJ2-7; 7 bases are a match to TRBD1. The CDR3 totals 15 residues. Germline trimming cut 0 bases from V and 2 bases from J; bases unmatched to any gene: 5. Germline V lookup: CDR1 SGHRS, CDR2 YFSETQ. The CDR3 here is CASSLEGALTYEQYF. CDR3 DNA: TGCGCCAGCAGCTTGGAGGGGGCGCTCACCTACGAGCAGTACTTC.

The chain has TRBV2 and TRBJ2-7; TRBD2 is a possible D gene (6 bases). Germline V gene lookup returns CDR1 SNHLY and CDR2 FYNNEI. With 9 bases removed from V and 4 bases from J, the gap between germline ends came to 19 bases. The CDR3 extends over 14 amino acids. The CDR3 DNA reads as TGTGCCAGAGACCGGCGACAAGGGACTTACGAGCAGTACTTC. It is translated as CARDRRQGTYEQYF. Supplemented by reference TRBV2 and TRBJ2-7, the full variable domain reads EPEVTQTPSHQVTQMGQEVILRCVPISNHLYFYWYRQILGQKVEFLVSFYNNEISEKSEIFDDQFSVERPDGSNFTLKIRSTKLEDSAMYFCARDRRQGTYEQYFGPGTRLTVT.

V usage is TRBV30 and J usage is TRBJ1-1, with 9 bases fitting TRBD1. Germline CDR1 GTSNPN, CDR2 SVGIG (reference sequence). The CDR3 runs to 12 residues. V shed 3 bases and J 8 bases; nucleotides not matched to a gene: 4. For the CDR3, the DNA is TGTGCCTGGAGCGCAACAGGGGGCGAAGCTTTCTTT. It encodes CAWSATGGEAFF.

The rearrangement joins TRBV7-3 to TRBJ1-5; D not certain. With 5 bases removed from V and 1 base from J, the gap between germline ends came to 21 bases. The CDR3 spans 18 residues. CDR1 SGHTA and CDR2 FQGTGA come from the germline V gene. CDR3 loop: CASSVRYGAPPSNQPQHF. The CDR3 DNA reads as TGTGCCAGCAGCGTACGGTACGGAGCGCCCCCGAGCAATCAGCCCCAGCATTTT.

The J gene is TRBJ2-2, the V gene TRBV6-5; TRBD1 might be the D (6 bases). From germline, CDR1 is MNHEY and CDR2 SVGAGI. The V and J ends lost 2 bases and 4 bases respectively, with 11 bases between them. The CDR3 runs to 15 residues. The chain's CDR3 is CASSYTGIGTGELFF. CDR3 bases: TGTGCCAGCAGTTACACAGGGATCGGCACCGGGGAGCTGTTTTTT.

V gene TRBV4-3 combines with J gene TRBJ1-2; 8 nucleotides line up with TRBD1. The CDR3 length is 16 residues. J was trimmed by 5 bases and V by 0 bases; bases with no gene match: 8. CDR1 is LGHNA and CDR2 is YSLEER in the germline V gene. The CDR3 reads CASSQEDRVAIYGYTF. CDR3 coding DNA: TGCGCCAGCAGCCAAGAGGACAGGGTGGCAATATATGGCTACACCTTC.

The V gene is TRBV11-2, the J gene TRBJ2-1; 8 bases map to TRBD2. The CDR3 runs 15 residues. With 1 base clipped from V and 6 bases from J, the junction kept 5 bases outside the gene matches. Germline CDR1 reads SGHAT; CDR2 reads FQNNGV. The CDR3 here is CASSLATSGGNEQFF. The CDR3 DNA is TGTGCCAGCAGCTTAGCAACGAGCGGGGGCAATGAGCAGTTCTTC.

This clone was recorded a few times. The CDR3, as DNA: TGTGCCAGCAGCCCGTTGACGGGGCGGGGCTATGGCTACACCTTC. Protein: CASSPLTGRGYGYTF. The gene calls are TRBV5-5 and TRBJ1-2; D possibly corresponds to TRBD1 (5 bases). The CDR3 consists of 15 residues. Trimming cost V 4 bases and J 4 bases, with 17 bases left between them. Germline lookup yields CDR1 SGHKS and CDR2 YYEKEE (reference sequence).

The rearrangement links TRBV13 to TRBJ2-5; 12 nucleotides agree with TRBD2. J was trimmed by 1 base and V by 5 bases; bases with no gene match: 5. This CDR3 region has 16 residues. From germline, CDR1 is PRHDT and CDR2 FYEKMQ (reference sequence). This CDR3 is CASSTRLAGAQETQYF. CDR3 bases: TGTGCCAGCAGCACAAGACTAGCGGGAGCCCAAGAGACCCAGTACTTC.

The chain recombines TRBV2 with TRBJ1-1, with a possible D match to TRBD1 (5 bases). Germline V CDR1 and CDR2: SNHLY, FYNNEI. V was trimmed by 7 bases and J by 5 bases, leaving 14 bases between them. This CDR3 has 13 amino acids. CDR3 sequence reads: CASKTGPTTEAFF. The CDR3 DNA reads TGTGCCAGCAAAACAGGCCCTACTACTGAAGCTTTCTTT. The full variable domain, with the rest looked up from reference TRBV2 and TRBJ1-1, is EPEVTQTPSHQVTQMGQEVILRCVPISNHLYFYWYRQILGQKVEFLVSFYNNEISEKSEIFDDQFSVERPDGSNFTLKIRSTKLEDSAMYFCASKTGPTTEAFFGQGTRLTVV.

The gene calls are TRBV19 and TRBJ1-2; D gene unclear. The germline V gene has CDR1 LNHDA and CDR2 SQIVND (reference sequence). V was cut by 6 bases and J by 2 bases, with 13 bases left in between. The CDR3 contains 14 residues. The CDR3 DNA reads TGTGCCAGTAGATCGGCGGGCAGGAACTATGGCTACACCTTC. Amino acid sequence: CASRSAGRNYGYTF.

The rearrangement joins TRBV4-1 to TRBJ1-4, with D hard to call. V was cut by 1 base and J by 8 bases, with 11 bases left in between. CDR1 MGHRA and CDR2 YSYEKL come from the germline V gene. The CDR3 totals 14 residues. The CDR3 DNA follows: TGCGCCAGCAGCCAAGGGCCCAGAAAGGAAAAACTGTTTTTT. Amino acids: CASSQGPRKEKLFF.

The chain recombines TRBV30 with TRBJ1-3; 11 bases line up with TRBD1. The germline gives CDR1 GTSNPN, CDR2 SVGIG (reference sequence). The CDR3 contains 19 residues. V dropped 8 bases and J dropped 0; count of bases not matched to a gene: 18. The CDR3 DNA is TGTGCCCTTCTGACCGGGACAGGGGGTAGGGGAAGCTCTGGAAACACCATATATTTT. Its protein is CALLTGTGGRGSSGNTIYF.

The chain is built from TRBV24-1 and TRBJ1-6; no reliable D call. The V gene's germline CDR1 is KGHDR and CDR2 SFDVKD. V shed 4 bases and J shed 2 bases, with 17 bases lying between them. The CDR3 consists of 18 residues. The CDR3 bases are TGTGCCACCAGTGACAATAGGACTGACTTACCCTATAATTCACCCCTCCACTTT. It encodes CATSDNRTDLPYNSPLHF.

V gene TRBV2 combines with J gene TRBJ1-4; D is ambiguous. Germline CDR1 and CDR2: SNHLY and FYNNEI. This CDR3 has 15 residues. V dropped 5 bases and J dropped 8 bases, with 18 bases sitting between them. CDR3 in amino acids: CASSTNGQKVEKLFF. Here the CDR3 DNA reads TGTGCCAGCAGTACCAATGGGCAGAAGGTGGAAAAACTGTTTTTT.

The chain carries TRBV9 and TRBJ2-5; 9 bases line up with TRBD2. Germline CDR1 is SGDLS and CDR2 is YYNGEE. The CDR3 consists of 14 residues. V lost 5 bases and J lost 4; bases outside the gene matches: 6. Here the CDR3 reads CASSQSGGIETQYF. The DNA of the CDR3 is TGTGCCAGCAGTCAAAGCGGGGGGATAGAGACCCAGTACTTC.

The DNA of the CDR3 is TGTGCCAGCAGCCCCACTCCTCGGGAGCAGTACTTC. Translated, it gives CASSPTPREQYF. This chain links TRBV11-2 with TRBJ2-7; D is uncertain. The CDR3 has 12 amino acids. Trimming stripped 5 bases from V and 7 bases from J, with 12 bases between. In germline, CDR1 is SGHAT, CDR2 FQNNGV.

V gene TRBV7-8 combines with J gene TRBJ1-1; D uncertain. Germline loops: CDR1 SGHVS, CDR2 FQNEAQ. V lost 1 base and J lost 7, with 10 bases in between. The CDR3 extends over 13 amino acids. CDR3 sequence: CASSLGVGGEAFF. In nucleotides, the CDR3 is TGTGCCAGCAGCTTAGGCGTTGGTGGTGAAGCTTTCTTT.

There are a few counts of this clone. The rearrangement joins TRBV15 to TRBJ2-7; TRBD2 is a possible D gene (5 bases). The germline V gene has CDR1 LNHNV and CDR2 YYDKDF (reference sequence). V was pared by 0 bases and J by 5 bases, with 8 bases between. The CDR3 loop spans 13 amino acids. CDR3: CATSREAGHEQYF. CDR3 nucleotides: TGTGCCACCAGCAGAGAGGCGGGTCACGAGCAGTACTTC. The full variable domain, its missing parts supplied by reference TRBV15 and TRBJ2-7, is DAMVIQNPRYQVTQFGKPVTLSCSQTLNHNVMYWYQQKSSQAPKLLFHYYDKDFNNEADTPDNFQSRRPNTSFCFLDIRSPGLGDTAMYLCATSREAGHEQYFGPGTRLTVT.